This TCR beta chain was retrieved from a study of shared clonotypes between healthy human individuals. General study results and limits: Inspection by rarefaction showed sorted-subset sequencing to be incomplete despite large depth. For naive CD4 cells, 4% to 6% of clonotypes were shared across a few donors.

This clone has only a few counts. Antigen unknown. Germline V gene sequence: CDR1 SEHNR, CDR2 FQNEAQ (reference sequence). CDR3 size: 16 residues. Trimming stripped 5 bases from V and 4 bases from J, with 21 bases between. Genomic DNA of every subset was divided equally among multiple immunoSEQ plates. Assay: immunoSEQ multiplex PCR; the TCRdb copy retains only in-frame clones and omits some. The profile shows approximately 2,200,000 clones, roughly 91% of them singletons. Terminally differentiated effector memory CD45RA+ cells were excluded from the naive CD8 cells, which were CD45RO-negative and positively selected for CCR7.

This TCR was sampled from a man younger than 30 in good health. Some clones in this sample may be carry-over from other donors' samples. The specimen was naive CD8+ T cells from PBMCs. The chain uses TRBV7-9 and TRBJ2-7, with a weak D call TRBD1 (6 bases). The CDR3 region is CASSDVQGRKGYEQYF. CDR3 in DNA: TGTGCCAGCAGCGACGTACAGGGACGGAAAGGGTACGAGCAGTACTTC.